These 30 T cell receptor beta chains were sequenced from one sample in a study of cytomegalovirus exposure and HLA in healthy donors. Use of 60 Vbeta and 13 Jbeta primers characterized the PCR. Sequencing was performed with immunoSEQ multiplex PCR; in TCRdb, only in-frame clones are kept and a portion is missing. The table lists almost 80,000 clones, approximately 61% of them singletons. Input material: PBMCs. These receptors all come from a woman between 45 and 60 years old in good health and CMV-seropositive.

The rearrangement joins TRBV5-6 to TRBJ2-4; 8 bases are a match to TRBD1. This CDR3 comprises 16 residues. Looked up from germline, CDR1 is SGHDT and CDR2 is YYEEEE. The V gene end was trimmed by 4 bases and the J gene end by 0 bases; junction bases not matched to a gene: 6. In DNA, the CDR3 is TGTGCCAGCAGCCCCCTAACAGGGGGAGCCAAAAACATTCAGTACTTC. This gives the protein CASSPLTGGAKNIQYF.

This clone has just a few counts. The rearrangement links TRBV7-9 to TRBJ2-2; 9 nucleotides agree with TRBD2. Germline V gene data show CDR1 as SEHNR and CDR2 as FQNEAQ (reference sequence). This CDR3 contains 15 residues. This CDR3 is CSGSVLAGNTGELFF. The CDR3 DNA is TGTTCCGGCAGCGTACTAGCGGGGAACACCGGGGAGCTGTTTTTT.

The V and J genes are TRBV5-1 and TRBJ1-3, with a possible D match to TRBD1 (5 bases). There are 16 residues in the CDR3. Trimming took off 0 bases at V and 2 bases at J, with 12 bases between the two ends. Germline CDR1 reads SGHRS; CDR2 reads YFSETQ. CDR3 in DNA: TGCGCCAGCAGCTTGGCCGGGGGGGTTGCTGGAAACACCATATATTTT. Translation: CASSLAGGVAGNTIYF. The complete variable domain, with remaining parts taken from reference TRBV5-1 and TRBJ1-3, reads KAGVTQTPRYLIKTRGQQVTLSCSPISGHRSVSWYQQTPGQGLQFLFEYFSETQRNKGNFPGRFSGRQFSNSRSEMNVSTLELGDSALYLCASSLAGGVAGNTIYFGEGSWLTVV.

This clone appeared a few times. This chain's CDR3 is CASRTGDQPQHF. The CDR3 bases are TGTGCCAGCAGGACAGGGGACCAGCCCCAGCATTTT. V usage is TRBV6-5 and J usage is TRBJ1-5; 8 bases agree with TRBD1. The germline CDR1 and CDR2 sequences are MNHEY and SVGAGI. The CDR3 covers 12 residues. The trim removed 6 bases at V and 7 bases at J, leaving 2 bases unmatched.

This clone was picked up one time. The conserved phenylalanine or tryptophan normally closing the CDR3 is absent here, so this likely arose from a read error. The chain uses TRBV7-9 and TRBJ1-1, with 7 bases aligning to TRBD1. This CDR3 is 15 amino acids long. The V and J ends lost 2 bases and 2 bases, in that order; junction bases with no gene match: 5. CDR1 is SEHNR, CDR2 FQNEAQ, per germline (reference sequence). CDR3 nucleotide sequence: TGTGCCAGCAGCTTAAGGGGACAGATTAACACTGAAGCTTTCCTT. Encoded protein: CASSLRGQINTEAFL.

The V and J genes are TRBV4-2 and TRBJ1-2, with TRBD1 matching 12 bases. This CDR3 is 14 amino acids long. With V trimmed by 4 bases and J by 8 bases, 5 bases remained unmatched. Per germline, CDR1 LGHNA and CDR2 YNFKEQ. In DNA, the CDR3 is TGTGCCAGCAGCCCGGGACAGGGGGCGCCCGGCTACACCTTC. Translating gives CASSPGQGAPGYTF.

The chain is built from TRBV9 and TRBJ1-6; the D is unclear. Germline V gene lookup returns CDR1 SGDLS and CDR2 YYNGEE. The CDR3 contains 15 residues. V was cut by 0 bases and J by 3 bases, with 7 bases left in between. The CDR3 sequence: CASSVDRYYNSPLHF. The CDR3 bases are TGTGCCAGCAGCGTAGACAGATACTATAATTCACCCCTCCACTTT. Full variable domain (remainder filled in from reference TRBV9 and TRBJ1-6): DSGVTQTPKHLITATGQRVTLRCSPRSGDLSVYWYQQSLDQGLQFLIQYYNGEERAKGNILERFSAQQFPDLHSELNLSSLELGDSALYFCASSVDRYYNSPLHFGNGTRLTVT.

The chain combines TRBV5-1 with TRBJ1-2, with D unclear. V lost 4 bases and J lost 1, with 11 bases in between. The CDR3 is 14 residues long. The germline CDR1 and CDR2 sequences are SGHRS and YFSETQ. CDR3 sequence: CASSRTAFNYGYTF. The CDR3 DNA follows: TGCGCCAGCAGCAGAACAGCTTTTAACTATGGCTACACCTTC.

The rearrangement links TRBV7-8 to TRBJ1-1; 9 bases match TRBD1. The CDR3 is 16 residues long. Germline V gene data show CDR1 as SGHVS and CDR2 as FQNEAQ. With V trimmed by 6 bases and J by 0 bases, 8 bases remained unmatched. The CDR3 region has the DNA TGTGCCAGCAGTCGGGACAGGGAGTCTATGAACACTGAAGCTTTCTTT. This gives the protein CASSRDRESMNTEAFF.

This chain connects TRBV6-5 to TRBJ2-7; D is possibly TRBD2 (5 bases). V gave up 4 bases and J gave up 3 bases, with 13 bases separating them. Germline CDR1 MNHEY, CDR2 SVGAGI. The CDR3 covers 14 residues. Here the CDR3 DNA reads TGTGCCAGCAGTTTTAGGGAGCTCCGCTACGAGCAGTACTTC. The encoded protein is CASSFRELRYEQYF.

This clone appeared once. CDR3 protein: CASSVKQGEDEQFF. CDR3 sequence (DNA): TGTGCCAGCAGCGTGAAACAGGGGGAGGATGAGCAGTTCTTC. V and J are TRBV21-1 and TRBJ2-1; TRBD1, the D gene given by the table, was not confirmed from the DNA. TRBV21-1 is an annotated pseudogene. The CDR3 has 14 residues.

The chain uses TRBV11-2 and TRBJ2-7; 8 bases map to TRBD1. The germline V gene has CDR1 SGHAT and CDR2 FQNNGV. The CDR3 is 17 amino acids. Losses at the gene ends were 1 base for V and 4 bases for J; bases not matched to a gene: 12. The CDR3 loop reads CASSLVGQGALKYEQYV. CDR3 in DNA: TGTGCCAGCAGCTTAGTCGGACAGGGAGCCCTCAAATACGAGCAGTACGTC.

The CDR3 reads CASSLQGSNSYNEQFF. For the CDR3, the DNA is TGTGCCAGCAGCTTGCAGGGGTCGAACTCCTACAATGAGCAGTTCTTC. This chain uses TRBV5-6 with TRBJ2-1, with a possible D match to TRBD1 (6 bases). Germline lookup yields CDR1 SGHDT and CDR2 YYEEEE. V was shortened by 1 base and J by 0 bases, with 11 bases between the two germline ends. This CDR3 has 16 amino acids. The whole variable domain, remainder taken from reference TRBV5-6 and TRBJ2-1, is DAGVTQSPTHLIKTRGQQVTLRCSPKSGHDTVSWYQQALGQGPQFIFQYYEEEERQRGNFPDRFSGHQFPNYSSELNVNALLLGDSALYLCASSLQGSNSYNEQFFGPGTRLTVL.

The chain links TRBV11-2 to TRBJ1-2; possible D gene TRBD1, 6 bases. V dropped 1 base and J dropped 4 bases, with 16 bases sitting between them. The CDR3 is 16 residues long. CDR1 and CDR2 from the germline V gene are SGHAT and FQNNGV. CDR3 protein: CASSLVSTGRVYGYTF. CDR3 coding DNA: TGTGCCAGCAGCTTAGTGTCGACAGGTAGAGTCTATGGCTACACCTTC. Using reference TRBV11-2 and TRBJ1-2 for the parts outside the CDR3, the full variable domain is EAGVAQSPRYKIIEKRQSVAFWCNPISGHATLYWYQQILGQGPKLLIQFQNNGVVDDSQLPKDRFSAERLKGVDSTLKIQPAKLEDSAVYLCASSLVSTGRVYGYTFGSGTRLTVV.

The chain is built from TRBV7-6 and TRBJ2-3, with TRBD1 as a possible D gene (5 bases). Trimming pared 5 bases from V and 4 bases from J, leaving 13 bases between. Germline CDR1 is SGHVS and CDR2 is FNYEAQ. This CDR3 contains 14 residues. CDR3 nucleotide sequence: TGTGCCAGCAGCCCCCAGGGTCCCTCAGATACGCAGTATTTT. This gives the protein CASSPQGPSDTQYF.

This chain joins TRBV7-9 and TRBJ2-1; D remains unclear. Germline V gene sequence: CDR1 SEHNR, CDR2 FQNEAQ (reference sequence). The CDR3 consists of 12 residues. V was cut by 5 bases and J by 12 bases, with 14 bases left in between. The CDR3, as DNA: TGTGCCAGCAGCCTTGACACCGCAGGGCAGTTCTTC. Translated: CASSLDTAGQFF.

The chain recombines TRBV9 with TRBJ1-2; 9 positions agree with TRBD1. The germline CDR1 and CDR2 sequences are SGDLS and YYNGEE. This CDR3 region has 16 residues. After removal of 3 bases from V and 4 bases from J, the junction contained 10 bases not matched to a gene. DNA for the CDR3: TGTGCCAGCAGCGAATTTACAGGGGGCCGGGGCTATGGCTACACCTTC. Translation gives CASSEFTGGRGYGYTF.

The chain couples TRBV28 to TRBJ2-3; D perhaps matches TRBD1 (5 bases). V was cut by 3 bases and J by 5 bases, with 12 bases left in between. This CDR3 contains 14 residues. CDR1 is MDHEN, CDR2 SYDVKM, per germline. The CDR3 coding sequence is TGTGCCAGCAGTTTGTATCAGGGTGGAGATACGCAGTATTTT. Translation gives CASSLYQGGDTQYF.

This clone was detected only once. The chain links TRBV9 to TRBJ1-4, with 7 nucleotides matching TRBD1. The V gene's germline CDR1 is SGDLS and CDR2 YYNGEE. V shed 4 bases and J 7 bases; nucleotides not matched to a gene: 4. This CDR3 has 13 residues. CDR3 coding DNA: TGTGCCAGCAGCCCCAGGGGGGTTGAAAAACTGTTTTTT. It translates to CASSPRGVEKLFF.

This clone has a handful of counts. The V and J genes are TRBV21-1 and TRBJ1-3; the table's TRBD1 call for D was not verified on the DNA. TRBV21-1 is annotated as a pseudogene. This CDR3 spans 17 amino acids. CDR3 protein: CASSKLDWTGGGNTIYF. CDR3 DNA sequence: TGTGCCAGCAGCAAGCTGGATTGGACAGGGGGAGGAAACACCATATATTTT.

The gene calls are TRBV27 and TRBJ2-3, with D tentatively TRBD1 (5 bases). CDR1 is MNHEY, CDR2 SMNVEV, per germline (reference sequence). Trimming stripped 0 bases from V and 4 bases from J, with 8 bases between. CDR3 length equals 14 residues. In DNA, the CDR3 is TGTGCCAGCAGTTTATCGGGGCCGGCAGATACGCAGTATTTT. It encodes CASSLSGPADTQYF.

Of note for this clone: The sample holds other DNA sequences that translate to the same CDR3. V is TRBV20-1 and J is TRBJ2-5; D not certain. The length of the CDR3 is 11 residues. The V gene's germline CDR1 is DFQATT and CDR2 SNEGSKA (reference sequence). Between the trimmed V and J ends, which lost 6 bases and 5 bases, there was a span of 10 bases. The CDR3 nucleotides read TGCAGTGCCGCCTCCGGGGAGACCCAGTACTTC. Translating it yields CSAASGETQYF.

V usage is TRBV19 and J usage is TRBJ2-1; the match to TRBD2 covers 7 bases. CDR1 and CDR2 (germline): LNHDA, SQIVND (reference sequence). The length of the CDR3 is 13 residues. The junction had 4 bases not matched to a gene; V was cut back by 6 bases and J by 5 bases. CDR3: CASRMRGNNEQFF. The CDR3 DNA follows: TGTGCCAGTAGGATGCGGGGGAACAATGAGCAGTTCTTC.

V usage is TRBV9 and J usage is TRBJ2-3; 11 bases line up with TRBD2. Trimming cost V 1 base and J 4 bases; bases outside gene matches: 5. The CDR3 length is 16 residues. The V gene's germline CDR1 is SGDLS and CDR2 YYNGEE. The DNA of the CDR3 is TGTGCCAGCAGCGTATTAGCGGGGGGGCCATCAGATACGCAGTATTTT. It translates to CASSVLAGGPSDTQYF.

The chain recombines TRBV7-8 with TRBJ2-3, with TRBD2 as a possible D gene (6 bases). Per germline, CDR1 SGHVS and CDR2 FQNEAQ. The CDR3 loop spans 16 amino acids. Trimming cost V 1 base and J 1 base, with 12 bases left between them. The CDR3 DNA sequence: TGTGCCAGCAGCTTAGTATTCGCGGGGCGCACAGATACGCAGTATTTT. This translates into CASSLVFAGRTDTQYF.

The chain joins TRBV18 to TRBJ2-2; 7 bases align to TRBD2. The CDR3 runs 16 residues. The V segment lost 2 bases and the J segment 5 bases; nucleotides outside the gene matches: 8. Germline CDR1 reads KGHSH; CDR2 reads LQKENI. This chain's CDR3 is CASSPSDVGGTGELFF. In nucleotides, the CDR3 is TGTGCCAGCTCACCAAGCGACGTGGGGGGGACCGGGGAGCTGTTTTTT.

The chain recombines TRBV6-1 with TRBJ2-7, with TRBD1 identical over 7 bases. Germline V gene data show CDR1 as MNHNS and CDR2 as SASEGT. CDR3 length equals 13 residues. Trimming at V came to 0 bases and at J to 11 bases, leaving 7 bases not matched to a gene. The CDR3 sequence is CASSEAGTVAEYF. Written as DNA, the CDR3 is TGTGCCAGCAGTGAAGCGGGGACAGTCGCAGAGTACTTC.

CDR3 residues: CASSLGGILYNEQFF. The DNA for the CDR3 is TGTGCCAGCAGCTTAGGCGGAATACTCTACAATGAGCAGTTCTTC. This chain connects TRBV7-9 to TRBJ2-1; D is undetermined. CDR3 length: 15 residues. Germline V gene lookup returns CDR1 SEHNR and CDR2 FQNEAQ (reference sequence). V was shortened by 1 base and J by 3 bases, with 10 bases between the two germline ends.

The rearrangement joins TRBV7-7 to TRBJ2-5; the D is unclear. The CDR3 sequence is 13 residues long. V was clipped by 4 bases and J by 5 bases, with 11 bases between them. The V gene's germline CDR1 is SSHAT and CDR2 FNYEAQ (reference sequence). The CDR3 loop reads CASSSLIAETQYF. CDR3 DNA sequence: TGTGCCAGCAGCTCATTAATTGCGGAGACCCAGTACTTC.

This clone showed up just once. This chain connects TRBV7-2 to TRBJ2-1, with TRBD2 as a possible D gene (6 bases). CDR3 length: 15 amino acids. Deletions cut 1 base from V and 5 bases from J, with 12 bases between. Germline V CDR1 and CDR2: SGHTA, FQGNSA. DNA for the CDR3: TGTGCCAGCAGCTTAGGTGCGGGGCCAAACAATGAGCAGTTCTTC. This translates into CASSLGAGPNNEQFF.